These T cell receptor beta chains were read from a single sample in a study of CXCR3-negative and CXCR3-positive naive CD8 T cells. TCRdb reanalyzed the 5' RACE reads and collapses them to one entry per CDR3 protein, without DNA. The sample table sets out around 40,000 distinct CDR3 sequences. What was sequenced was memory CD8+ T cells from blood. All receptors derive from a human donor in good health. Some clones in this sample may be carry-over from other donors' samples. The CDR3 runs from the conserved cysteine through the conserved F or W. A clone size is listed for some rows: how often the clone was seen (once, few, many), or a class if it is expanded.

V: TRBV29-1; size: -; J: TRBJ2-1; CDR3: CSVAGSNEQFF
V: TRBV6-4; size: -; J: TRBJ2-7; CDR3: CASSESVGSYEQYF
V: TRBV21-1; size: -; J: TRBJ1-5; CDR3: CASRNRQGNQPQHF
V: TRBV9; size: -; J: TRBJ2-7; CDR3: CASSTDRGHEQYF
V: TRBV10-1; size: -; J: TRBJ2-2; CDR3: CASSESYTGELFF
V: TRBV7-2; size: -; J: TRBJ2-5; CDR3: CASSLTPTSGQETQYF
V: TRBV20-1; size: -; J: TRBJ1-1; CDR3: CRGDWNTEAFF
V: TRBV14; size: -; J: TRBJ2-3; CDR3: CASSPGSAQYF
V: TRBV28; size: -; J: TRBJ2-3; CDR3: CASCAYSGREIDTQYF
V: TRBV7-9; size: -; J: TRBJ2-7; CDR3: CASSFPLDEQYF
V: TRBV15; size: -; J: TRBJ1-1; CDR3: CATSRDRTGGTEAFF
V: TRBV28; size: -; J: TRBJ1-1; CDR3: CASSLLRGLDTEAFF
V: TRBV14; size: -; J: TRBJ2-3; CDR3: CASSQFAGGTDTQYF
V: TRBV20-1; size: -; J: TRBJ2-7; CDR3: CSADPRGRGEQYF
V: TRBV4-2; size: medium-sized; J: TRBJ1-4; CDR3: CASSQEATLGQYNEKLFF
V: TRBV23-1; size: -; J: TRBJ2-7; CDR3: CASSRDRDRFSLTSYEQYF
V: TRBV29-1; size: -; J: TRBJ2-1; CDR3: CSVEDLAGEQFF
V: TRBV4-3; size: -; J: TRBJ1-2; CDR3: CASSQERRPEPPNYGYTF
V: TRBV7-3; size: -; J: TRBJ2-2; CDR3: CASSQDRLTGELFF
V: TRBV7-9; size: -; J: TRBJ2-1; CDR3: CASSPGHASLNEQFF
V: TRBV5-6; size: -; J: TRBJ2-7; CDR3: CASTGGNYEQYF
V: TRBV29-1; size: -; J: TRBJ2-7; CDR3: CSVALGQGYYEQYF
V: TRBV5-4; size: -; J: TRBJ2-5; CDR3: CASTNGGSTQTQYF
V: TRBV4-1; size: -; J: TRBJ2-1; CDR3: CASSPRAGAPNEQFF
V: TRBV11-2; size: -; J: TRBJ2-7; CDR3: CASSLSPGLAGPRYEQYF
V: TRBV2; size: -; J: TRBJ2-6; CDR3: CAIINRDISGANVLTF
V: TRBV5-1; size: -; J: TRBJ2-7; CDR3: CASSSGEGASSYEQYF
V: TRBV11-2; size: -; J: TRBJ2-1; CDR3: CASSQGTDHEQFF
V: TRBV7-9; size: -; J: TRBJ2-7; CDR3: CASSLTPGSYEQYF
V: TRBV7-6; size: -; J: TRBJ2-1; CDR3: CASSLAGAVYNEQFF
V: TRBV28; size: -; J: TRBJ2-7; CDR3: CASSAVWRQGYEQYF
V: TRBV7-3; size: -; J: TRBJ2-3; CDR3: CASSLVGDTQYF
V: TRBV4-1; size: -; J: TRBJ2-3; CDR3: CASSPTPLGVDTQYF
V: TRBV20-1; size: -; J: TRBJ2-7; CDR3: CSAREQGSSYEQYF
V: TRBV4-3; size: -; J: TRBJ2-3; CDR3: CASSQDLGGGGDTQYF